A single sample is the source of the 26 T cell receptor beta chains below, sequenced in a study of OX40 agonist ivuxolimab in advanced cancers. Measured with immunoSEQ multiplex PCR; TCRdb has only the in-frame clones, and not every one. The repertoire holds over 80,000 clones, with just over 90% as singletons. The specimen comprised CD4+ or CD8+ T cells sorted from blood, sampled in a trial of the OX40 agonist ivuxolimab. These receptor sequences come from an adult with an advanced solid tumor such as melanoma, head and neck, liver or kidney cancer.

This sequence joins TRBV5-1 and TRBJ2-1, with unresolved D. Germline CDR1 and CDR2: SGHRS and YFSETQ. This CDR3 contains 14 residues. Trimming took 0 bases from V and 10 from J, leaving 14 bases between them. For the CDR3, the DNA is TGCGCCAGCAGCTTGGAGAGCCTCCGGACGGAGCAGTTCTTC. Protein: CASSLESLRTEQFF. The full variable domain, in which reference TRBV5-1 and TRBJ2-1 provide the parts outside the CDR3, is KAGVTQTPRYLIKTRGQQVTLSCSPISGHRSVSWYQQTPGQGLQFLFEYFSETQRNKGNFPGRFSGRQFSNSRSEMNVSTLELGDSALYLCASSLESLRTEQFFGPGTRLTVL.

V usage is TRBV11-2 and J usage is TRBJ2-7; TRBD1 matches at 9 bases. Germline V CDR1 and CDR2: SGHAT, FQNNGV. Losses at the gene ends were 6 bases for V and 5 bases for J; bases not matched to a gene: 11. CDR3 length equals 15 residues. Here the CDR3 reads CASRPAGTGYNEQYF. The CDR3 nucleotides read TGTGCCAGCAGACCTGCCGGGACAGGGTATAACGAGCAGTACTTC.

The rearrangement links TRBV5-1 to TRBJ1-4, with 9 bases matching TRBD1. Germline CDR1 and CDR2: SGHRS and YFSETQ. The CDR3 runs 17 residues. Losses at the gene ends were 5 bases for V and 2 bases for J; bases not matched to a gene: 10. This CDR3 reads CASRQTQGALTNEKLFF. The CDR3 coding sequence is TGCGCCAGCAGACAAACACAGGGGGCTCTGACTAATGAAAAACTGTTTTTT.

This clone appeared once. The rearrangement joins TRBV10-3 to TRBJ2-1; 8 positions match TRBD2. The germline V gene has CDR1 ENHRY and CDR2 SYGVKD. The CDR3 length is 15 residues. With 3 bases clipped from V and 7 bases from J, the junction kept 8 bases outside the gene matches. CDR3 amino acids: CAISEGAGGGNEQFF. CDR3 sequence (DNA): TGTGCCATCAGTGAAGGGGCGGGAGGTGGAAATGAGCAGTTCTTC.

The chain employs TRBV11-3 and TRBJ2-5; D is tentatively TRBD1 or TRBD2 (5 bases each). CDR1 is SGHNT and CDR2 is YENEEA in the germline V gene. The V and J ends lost 5 bases and 5 bases respectively, with 15 bases between them. The CDR3 contains 14 residues. The CDR3 is CASSPGAQEETQYF. For the CDR3, the DNA is TGTGCCAGCAGCCCCGGGGCCCAGGAGGAGACCCAGTACTTC.

The chain has TRBV7-2 and TRBJ1-2; D is unclear. The CDR3 covers 16 residues. V was cut by 6 bases and J by 0 bases, with 17 bases left in between. CDR1 is SGHTA and CDR2 is FQGNSA in the germline V gene. The CDR3 DNA sequence: TGTGCCAGCAGTACCTCAAGTCGAGGAGCTAACTATGGCTACACCTTC. Its protein product is CASSTSSRGANYGYTF.

This clone has just one count. The V gene is TRBV11-3, the J gene TRBJ1-3; 7 nucleotides line up with TRBD1. The length of the CDR3 is 15 residues. The junction had 4 bases not matched to a gene; V was cut back by 5 bases and J by 0 bases. Germline loops: CDR1 SGHNT, CDR2 YENEEA. CDR3 sequence (DNA): TGTGCCAGCAGCCCCAGGGGGGTCTCTGGAAACACCATATATTTT. Translating it yields CASSPRGVSGNTIYF.

This chain uses TRBV5-1 with TRBJ2-7, with no clear D. Trimming removed 2 bases from V and 5 bases from J, with 5 bases in between. In germline, CDR1 is SGHRS, CDR2 YFSETQ. The CDR3 runs 11 residues. CDR3 nucleotide sequence: TGCGCCAGCAGCTTAGGTGACGAGCAGTACTTC. Translated: CASSLGDEQYF.

The J gene is TRBJ2-1, the V gene TRBV9, with D possibly TRBD1 on 6 matching bases. V lost 4 bases to trimming and J lost 6 bases, with 11 bases between them. Germline V gene lookup returns CDR1 SGDLS and CDR2 YYNGEE. The CDR3 contains 13 residues. CDR3 sequence (DNA): TGTGCCAGCAGCCGACAGGTTGGCAATGAGCAGTTCTTC. Translating gives CASSRQVGNEQFF.

The chain recombines TRBV28 with TRBJ2-1; TRBD2 might be the D (6 bases). V was pared by 6 bases and J by 2 bases, with 17 bases between. This CDR3 has 16 amino acids. Germline CDR1 and CDR2: MDHEN and SYDVKM. This chain's CDR3 is CASRPGGGTTYNEQFF. CDR3 in DNA: TGTGCCAGCAGGCCCGGGGGAGGAACCACCTACAATGAGCAGTTCTTC.

This chain connects TRBV7-2 to TRBJ2-5; D is possibly TRBD1 (5 bases). CDR1 is SGHTA, CDR2 FQGNSA, per germline. Trimming cost V 1 base and J 2 bases, with 8 bases left between them. The CDR3 extends over 14 amino acids. Written as DNA, the CDR3 is TGTGCCAGCAGCTTAGTGACAGCACAAGAGACCCAGTACTTC. This translates into CASSLVTAQETQYF.

This clone was counted once. The V and J genes are TRBV28 and TRBJ2-7, with D tentatively TRBD2 (6 bases). Germline V gives CDR1 MDHEN, CDR2 SYDVKM. This CDR3 is built from 13 residues. V gave up 3 bases and J gave up 7 bases, with 13 bases separating them. CDR3 sequence reads: CASSFGGTGEQYF. The DNA of the CDR3 is TGTGCCAGCAGTTTTGGGGGGACGGGAGAGCAGTACTTC.

The chain employs TRBV4-1 and TRBJ2-6; TRBD1 agrees at 12 bases. Germline V lookup: CDR1 MGHRA, CDR2 YSYEKL. The length of the CDR3 is 18 residues. V lost 3 bases to trimming and J lost 2 bases; unmatched junction nucleotides: 5. CDR3 DNA: TGCGCCAGCAGCCAGCCGGGACAGGGGGCGCCTGGGGCCAACGTCCTGACTTTC. Translating it yields CASSQPGQGAPGANVLTF.

The chain combines TRBV14 with TRBJ1-6; TRBD1 matches 9 bases. Trimming took 4 bases from V and 5 from J; bases not matched to a gene: 6. Per germline, CDR1 SGHDN and CDR2 FVKESK. There are 16 residues in the CDR3. CDR3 bases: TGTGCCAGCAGCCTGGACAGGGGTGGGGATAATTCACCCCTCCACTTT. Residues: CASSLDRGGDNSPLHF.

The chain joins TRBV2 to TRBJ2-7; TRBD1 agrees at 8 bases. Trimming took 6 bases from V and 6 from J; bases not matched to a gene: 7. The CDR3 totals 13 residues. Germline CDR1 reads SNHLY; CDR2 reads FYNNEI. The CDR3 loop reads CASRRSTGGEQYF. Here the CDR3 DNA reads TGTGCCAGCAGACGATCAACAGGGGGCGAGCAGTACTTC.

The CDR3 coding sequence is TGCGCCAGCAGCCTGGGGGACGGCTACGAGCAGTACTTC. Translating it yields CASSLGDGYEQYF. The chain uses TRBV5-1 and TRBJ2-7; D may match TRBD1 or TRBD2 (5 bases each). CDR1 and CDR2 from the germline V gene are SGHRS and YFSETQ. The CDR3 is 13 residues long. V shed 4 bases and J shed 3 bases, with 11 bases lying between them.

CDR3 DNA: TGTGCCAGCATTTTTGAGGGTAACACTGAAGCTTTCTTT. As protein: CASIFEGNTEAFF. The gene calls are TRBV6-1 and TRBJ1-1; D not certain. V was pared by 7 bases and J by 2 bases, with 11 bases between. Germline V gene sequence: CDR1 MNHNS, CDR2 SASEGT. The length of the CDR3 is 13 residues.

The chain joins TRBV18 to TRBJ2-1, with 11 bases fitting TRBD2. V trimming: 2 bases; J trimming: 2 bases; junction bases outside the gene matches: 14. CDR1 is KGHSH, CDR2 LQKENI, per germline. The length of the CDR3 is 20 residues. CDR3 in amino acids: CASSPDGHVLAGGAYNEQFF. The CDR3 region has the DNA TGTGCCAGCTCACCAGACGGTCACGTCCTAGCGGGAGGTGCCTACAATGAGCAGTTCTTC.

The rearrangement links TRBV15 to TRBJ1-3, with TRBD1 matching over 8 bases. This CDR3 is 15 amino acids long. The V and J ends lost 5 bases and 1 base, in that order; junction bases with no gene match: 4. Germline V gives CDR1 LNHNV, CDR2 YYDKDF (reference sequence). This CDR3 is CATSRDRGSGNTIYF. CDR3 DNA: TGTGCCACCAGCCGCGACAGGGGATCTGGAAACACCATATATTTT.

This clone appeared a few times. The CDR3 reads CASSIREPGELFF. DNA for the CDR3: TGTGCCAGTAGTATTCGTGAGCCCGGGGAGCTGTTTTTT. The V gene is TRBV19, the J gene TRBJ2-2; D gene unclear. The germline gives CDR1 LNHDA, CDR2 SQIVND (reference sequence). This CDR3 is 13 amino acids long. Trimming removed 3 bases from V and 6 bases from J, with 8 bases in between.

CDR3 loop: CASGPGDRPLETQYF. In DNA, the CDR3 is TGTGCCAGCGGGCCGGGAGACAGACCTCTAGAGACCCAGTACTTC. V gene TRBV6-5 combines with J gene TRBJ2-5; weak D call: TRBD2 (6 bases). Germline CDR1 reads MNHEY; CDR2 reads SVGAGI. V lost 8 bases, J lost 4 bases, and 20 bases lay in between. The CDR3 length is 15 residues.

The CDR3 reads CASSLGLAGGTYEQYF. The CDR3 DNA follows: TGTGCCAGCAGCTTGGGGCTAGCGGGAGGGACCTACGAGCAGTACTTC. The chain joins TRBV5-4 to TRBJ2-7; TRBD2 matches at 12 bases. The CDR3 runs to 16 residues. Germline-derived CDR1 and CDR2 are SGHNT and YYREEE (reference sequence). V lost 0 bases and J lost 2; bases outside the gene matches: 3. The full variable domain, completed using reference TRBV5-4 and TRBJ2-7, is ETGVTQSPTHLIKTRGQQVTLRCSSQSGHNTVSWYQQALGQGPQFIFQYYREEENGRGNFPPRFSGLQFPNYSSELNVNALELDDSALYLCASSLGLAGGTYEQYFGPGTRLTVT.

The chain links TRBV19 to TRBJ1-1; a possible D gene is TRBD1 (5 bases). V gave up 9 bases and J gave up 12 bases, with 17 bases separating them. The CDR3 consists of 11 residues. Germline CDR1 and CDR2: LNHDA and SQIVND (reference sequence). The CDR3 sequence: CASLWGGRTFF. The CDR3 DNA sequence: TGTGCCAGCCTTTGGGGGGGAAGAACTTTCTTT. Full variable domain (rest looked up from reference TRBV19 and TRBJ1-1): DGGITQSPKYLFRKEGQNVTLSCEQNLNHDAMYWYRQDPGQGLRLIYYSQIVNDFQKGDIAEGYSVSREKKESFPLTVTSAQKNPTAFYLCASLWGGRTFFGQGTRLTVV.

V usage is TRBV28 and J usage is TRBJ2-7; 8 bases fit TRBD1. The CDR3 contains 14 residues. Per germline, CDR1 MDHEN and CDR2 SYDVKM. Unmatched junction bases numbered 8, after V lost 5 bases and J lost 5 bases. The CDR3 spells CASSRTGSQNEQYF. The DNA for the CDR3 is TGTGCCAGCAGTCGGACAGGGAGTCAAAACGAGCAGTACTTC.

The chain recombines TRBV6-1 with TRBJ1-5, with unresolved D. The length of the CDR3 is 13 residues. V lost 2 bases to trimming and J lost 0 bases, with 2 bases between them. The germline gives CDR1 MNHNS, CDR2 SASEGT. CDR3 sequence (DNA): TGTGCCAGCAGTGAATTTAGCAATCAGCCCCAGCATTTT. Its translation: CASSEFSNQPQHF.

The chain employs TRBV7-9 and TRBJ2-3; a weak D match, TRBD1 (5 bases). Germline CDR1 is SEHNR and CDR2 is FQNEAQ (reference sequence). The CDR3 consists of 11 residues. The ends were cut back, 1 base at V and 10 bases at J, with 6 bases in the middle. DNA for the CDR3: TGTGCCAGCAGCTTAGGCAGGGCGCAGTATTTT. Translation: CASSLGRAQYF.